The 10 T cell receptor beta chains below come from one sample, sequenced in a study of TIL therapy for anti-PD-1-resistant metastatic lung cancer. Time point defined: pre-treatment sample, taken before nivolumab and TIL therapy. The libraries were made with immunoSEQ v3. Profiling relied on immunoSEQ multiplex PCR, and the TCRdb table lists in-frame clones only, not all of them. The repertoire holds more than 45,000 clones, with roughly 70% as singletons. Sample: blood, taken at baseline. Receptor source: a person between 30 and 80 years old with non-small cell lung cancer.

This clone was recorded a few times. The rearrangement uses TRBV5-6 and TRBJ1-2; D gene unclear. The V gene lost 0 bases and the J gene lost 10 bases, with 10 bases spanning the gap. Germline-derived CDR1 and CDR2 are SGHDT and YYEEEE. CDR3 length equals 12 residues. The CDR3 protein is CASSLVQDYYTF. In nucleotides, the CDR3 is TGTGCCAGCAGCTTGGTTCAGGATTACTACACCTTC.

The J gene is TRBJ2-2, the V gene TRBV7-2; D tentatively reads TRBD1 or TRBD2 (5 bases each). The V gene lost 8 bases and the J gene lost 4 bases, with 20 bases spanning the gap. The CDR3 is 16 residues long. The V gene's germline CDR1 is SGHTA and CDR2 FQGNSA. CDR3 coding DNA: TGTGCCAGCCTTTCAGGGTCGGGGCAAATCACCGGGGAGCTGTTTTTT. Translation gives CASLSGSGQITGELFF. The complete variable domain, with remaining parts taken from reference TRBV7-2 and TRBJ2-2, reads GAGVSQSPSNKVTEKGKDVELRCDPISGHTALYWYRQSLGQGLEFLIYFQGNSAPDKSGLPSDRFSAERTGGSVSTLTIQRTQQEDSAVYLCASLSGSGQITGELFFGEGSRLTVL.

The gene calls are TRBV28 and TRBJ1-4; TRBD1 matches 9 bases. The CDR3 totals 14 residues. V was pared by 7 bases and J by 8 bases, with 8 bases of the junction left unmatched. Germline CDR1 and CDR2: MDHEN and SYDVKM. CDR3 DNA sequence: TGTGCCAGCAATATACAGGGGGCTCGAGAAAAACTGTTTTTT. Translation: CASNIQGAREKLFF.

This clone was seen a single time. The gene calls are TRBV5-1 and TRBJ2-1; D not certain. The germline V gene has CDR1 SGHRS and CDR2 YFSETQ. Trimming left V 1 base short and J 5 bases short, with 7 bases between. This CDR3 has 13 amino acids. The CDR3 nucleotides are TGCGCCAGCAGCTTGTCTCGGAACAATGAGCAGTTCTTC. Its translation is CASSLSRNNEQFF.

The chain couples TRBV29-1 to TRBJ2-3; D gene unclear. CDR1 and CDR2 from the germline V gene are SQVTM and ANQGSEA. This CDR3 contains 14 residues. The germline V and J ends were trimmed by 4 bases and 0 bases, with 11 bases remaining between them. The CDR3 spells CSVGTATSTDTQYF. The CDR3 DNA follows: TGCAGCGTTGGGACGGCAACTAGCACAGATACGCAGTATTTT.

CDR3 coding DNA: TGTGCCAGCAGCCTCTCAAACGCGAACACCGGGGAGCTGTTTTTT. Protein: CASSLSNANTGELFF. The rearrangement uses TRBV7-9 and TRBJ2-2; D unclear. CDR3 length equals 15 residues. In germline, CDR1 is SEHNR, CDR2 FQNEAQ (reference sequence). The V end was cut by 5 bases, the J end by 0 bases, with 10 bases between.

This clone was recorded a few times. The chain joins TRBV7-6 to TRBJ2-3; 11 positions match TRBD2. Losses at the gene ends were 3 bases for V and 2 bases for J; bases not matched to a gene: 4. Germline loops: CDR1 SGHVS, CDR2 FNYEAQ. The CDR3 runs to 16 residues. The CDR3 DNA is TGTGCCAGCAGCTTCTTAGCGGGAGGGCCCACAGATACGCAGTATTTT. This translates into CASSFLAGGPTDTQYF.

The V call is TRBV6-6, the J call TRBJ2-3, with 8 bases aligning to TRBD2. The CDR3 has 16 residues. The V gene end was trimmed by 4 bases and the J gene end by 4 bases; junction bases not matched to a gene: 10. Germline CDR1 and CDR2: MNHNY and SVGAGI (reference sequence). The CDR3 protein is CASSSHSGNGADTQYF. The DNA of the CDR3 is TGTGCCAGCAGTTCCCATAGCGGGAACGGCGCAGATACGCAGTATTTT.

The chain links TRBV4-2 to TRBJ2-5, with D possibly being TRBD1 (6 bases). The CDR3 consists of 15 residues. CDR1 LGHNA and CDR2 YNFKEQ come from the germline V gene. V lost 0 bases and J lost 1, with 9 bases in between. CDR3 in amino acids: CASSQDYRAQETQYF. The CDR3 DNA reads as TGTGCCAGCAGCCAAGACTACAGGGCCCAAGAGACCCAGTACTTC.

The CDR3 protein is CASKIGGGDTQYF. In DNA, the CDR3 is TGTGCCAGCAAAATCGGGGGTGGAGATACGCAGTATTTT. The V call is TRBV28, the J call TRBJ2-3; D is possibly TRBD2 (6 bases). V was clipped by 7 bases and J by 5 bases, with 13 bases between them. The CDR3 is 13 amino acids. Germline assignment: CDR1 MDHEN and CDR2 SYDVKM.